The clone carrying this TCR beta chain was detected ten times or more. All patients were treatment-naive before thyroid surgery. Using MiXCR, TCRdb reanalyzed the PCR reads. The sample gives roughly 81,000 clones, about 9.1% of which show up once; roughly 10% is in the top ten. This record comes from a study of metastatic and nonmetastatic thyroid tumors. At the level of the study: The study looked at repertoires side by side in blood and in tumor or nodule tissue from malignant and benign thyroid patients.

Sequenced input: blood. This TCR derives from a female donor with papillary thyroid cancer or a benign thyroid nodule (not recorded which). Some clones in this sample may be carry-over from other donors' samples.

The CDR3 is CASSYSSGYNEQFF. The CDR3 DNA sequence: TGTGCCAGCAGTTACTCTAGCGGCTACAATGAGCAGTTCTTC. The chain has TRBV6-2 or TRBV6-3 and TRBJ2-1; maybe TRBD2 (6 bases). Trimming stripped 0 bases from V and 3 bases from J, with 6 bases between. The CDR3 length is 14 residues. Germline V CDR1 and CDR2: MNHEY, SVGEGT.